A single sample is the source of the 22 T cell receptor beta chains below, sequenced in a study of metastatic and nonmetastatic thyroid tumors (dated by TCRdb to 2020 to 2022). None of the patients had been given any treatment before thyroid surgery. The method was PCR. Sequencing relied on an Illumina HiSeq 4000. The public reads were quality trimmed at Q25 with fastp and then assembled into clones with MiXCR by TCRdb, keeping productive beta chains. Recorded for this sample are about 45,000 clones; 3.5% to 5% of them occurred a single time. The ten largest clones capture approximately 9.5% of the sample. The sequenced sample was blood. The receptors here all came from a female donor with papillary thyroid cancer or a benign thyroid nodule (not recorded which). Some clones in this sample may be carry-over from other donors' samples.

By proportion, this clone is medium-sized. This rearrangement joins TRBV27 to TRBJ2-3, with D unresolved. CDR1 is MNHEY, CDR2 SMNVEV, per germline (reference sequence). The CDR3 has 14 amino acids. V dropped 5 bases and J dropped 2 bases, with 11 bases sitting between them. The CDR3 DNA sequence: TGTGCCAGCAGTACCAACTCAATCACAGATACGCAGTATTTT. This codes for CASSTNSITDTQYF.

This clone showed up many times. The chain's CDR3 is CASSGTAFEQFF. The CDR3 DNA is TGTGCCAGCAGCGGGACAGCTTTTGAGCAGTTCTTC. This chain uses TRBV11-3 with TRBJ2-1; 7 nucleotides agree with TRBD1. This CDR3 has 12 residues. Germline CDR1 is SGHNT and CDR2 is YENEEA. The V segment lost 5 bases and the J segment 9 bases; nucleotides outside the gene matches: 4.

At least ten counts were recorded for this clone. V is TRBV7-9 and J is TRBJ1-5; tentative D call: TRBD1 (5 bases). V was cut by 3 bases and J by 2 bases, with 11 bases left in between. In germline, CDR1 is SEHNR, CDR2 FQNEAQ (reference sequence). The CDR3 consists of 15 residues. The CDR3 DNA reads TGTGCCAGCAGCTTCCAGGGTTTAGGCAATCAGCCCCAGCATTTT. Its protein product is CASSFQGLGNQPQHF. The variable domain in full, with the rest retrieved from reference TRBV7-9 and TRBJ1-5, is DTGVSQNPRHKITKRGQNVTFRCDPISEHNRLYWYRQTLGQGPEFLTYFQNEAQLEKSRLLSDRFSAERPKGSFSTLEIQRTEQGDSAMYLCASSFQGLGNQPQHFGDGTRLSIL.

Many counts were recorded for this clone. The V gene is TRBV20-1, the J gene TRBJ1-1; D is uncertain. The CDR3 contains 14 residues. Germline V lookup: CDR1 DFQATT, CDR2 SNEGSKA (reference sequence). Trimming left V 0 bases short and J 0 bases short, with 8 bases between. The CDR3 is CSARDPNMNTEAFF. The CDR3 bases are TGCAGTGCTAGAGATCCGAATATGAACACTGAAGCTTTCTTT.

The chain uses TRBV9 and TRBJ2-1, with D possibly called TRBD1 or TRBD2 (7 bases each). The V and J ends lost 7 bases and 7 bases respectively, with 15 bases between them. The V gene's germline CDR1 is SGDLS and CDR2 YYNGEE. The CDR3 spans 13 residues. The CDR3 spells CASESRGGNEQFF. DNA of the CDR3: TGTGCCAGCGAGTCCAGGGGGGGGAATGAGCAGTTCTTC.

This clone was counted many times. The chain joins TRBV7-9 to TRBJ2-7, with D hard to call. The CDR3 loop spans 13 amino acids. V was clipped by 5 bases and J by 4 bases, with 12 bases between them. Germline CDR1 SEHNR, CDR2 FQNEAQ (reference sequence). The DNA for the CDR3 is TGTGCCAGCAGCCCCCAGACTCTGTACGAGCAGTACTTC. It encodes CASSPQTLYEQYF.

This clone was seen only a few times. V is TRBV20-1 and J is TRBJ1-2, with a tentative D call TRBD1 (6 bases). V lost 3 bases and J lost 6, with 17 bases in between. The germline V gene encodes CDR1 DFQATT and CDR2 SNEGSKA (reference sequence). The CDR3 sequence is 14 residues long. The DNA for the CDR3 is TGCAGTGCTAGGGCAACCACAGGGCGAAATGGCTACACCTTC. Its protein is CSARATTGRNGYTF.

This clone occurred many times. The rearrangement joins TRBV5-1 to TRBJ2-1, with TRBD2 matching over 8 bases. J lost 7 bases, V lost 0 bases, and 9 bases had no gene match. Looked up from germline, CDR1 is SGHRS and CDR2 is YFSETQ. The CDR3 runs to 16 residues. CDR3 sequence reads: CASSLDGRGAGNEQFF. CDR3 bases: TGCGCCAGCAGCTTGGACGGGAGGGGTGCCGGAAATGAGCAGTTCTTC.

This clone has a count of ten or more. CDR3 bases: TGTGCCTGGAGTGGCACCTATGGGGGGCGCGGCTACACCTTC. Protein: CAWSGTYGGRGYTF. The rearrangement links TRBV30 to TRBJ1-2; tentative D call: TRBD1 (6 bases). This CDR3 has 14 residues. CDR1 and CDR2 (germline): GTSNPN, SVGIG (reference sequence). Trimming took 1 base from V and 8 from J, leaving 17 bases between them.

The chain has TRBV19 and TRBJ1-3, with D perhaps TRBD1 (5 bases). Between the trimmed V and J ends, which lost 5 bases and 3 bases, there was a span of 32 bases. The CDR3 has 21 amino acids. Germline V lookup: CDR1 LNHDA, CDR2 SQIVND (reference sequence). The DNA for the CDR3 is TGTGCCAGTAGTCATATAGGGACTAGCACCTTAGACGAATGGGGTGGAAACACCATATATTTT. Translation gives CASSHIGTSTLDEWGGNTIYF.

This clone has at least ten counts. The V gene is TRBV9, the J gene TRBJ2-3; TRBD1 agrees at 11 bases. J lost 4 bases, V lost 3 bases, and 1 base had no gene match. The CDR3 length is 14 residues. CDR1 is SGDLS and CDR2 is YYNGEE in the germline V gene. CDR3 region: CASSGTGGADTQYF. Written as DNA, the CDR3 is TGTGCCAGCAGCGGGACAGGGGGCGCAGATACGCAGTATTTT.

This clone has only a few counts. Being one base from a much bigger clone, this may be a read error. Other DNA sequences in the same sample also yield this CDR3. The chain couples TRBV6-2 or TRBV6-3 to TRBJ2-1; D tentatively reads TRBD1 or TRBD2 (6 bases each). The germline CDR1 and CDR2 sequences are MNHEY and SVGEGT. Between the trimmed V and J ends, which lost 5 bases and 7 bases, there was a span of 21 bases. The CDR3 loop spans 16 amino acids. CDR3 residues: CASSQGRGDLGNEQFF. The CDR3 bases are TGTGCCAGCAGTCAGGGTAGGGGGGACCTCGGTAATGAGCAGTTCTTC.

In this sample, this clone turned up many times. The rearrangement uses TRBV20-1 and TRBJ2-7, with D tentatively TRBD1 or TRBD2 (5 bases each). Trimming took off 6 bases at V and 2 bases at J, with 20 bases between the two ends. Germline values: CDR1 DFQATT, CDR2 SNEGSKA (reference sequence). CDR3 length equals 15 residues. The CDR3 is CSAKIPGPGPYEQYF. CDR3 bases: TGCAGTGCCAAAATTCCGGGACCCGGACCCTACGAGCAGTACTTC.

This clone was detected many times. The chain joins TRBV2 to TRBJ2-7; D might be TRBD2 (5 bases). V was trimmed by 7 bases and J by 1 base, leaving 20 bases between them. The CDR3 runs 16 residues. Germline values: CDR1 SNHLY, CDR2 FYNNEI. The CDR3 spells CASNRGDFAGSYEQYF. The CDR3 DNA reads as TGTGCCAGCAATCGGGGAGACTTCGCCGGGTCCTACGAGCAGTACTTC. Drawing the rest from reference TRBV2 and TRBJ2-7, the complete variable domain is EPEVTQTPSHQVTQMGQEVILRCVPISNHLYFYWYRQILGQKVEFLVSFYNNEISEKSEIFDDQFSVERPDGSNFTLKIRSTKLEDSAMYFCASNRGDFAGSYEQYFGPGTRLTVT.

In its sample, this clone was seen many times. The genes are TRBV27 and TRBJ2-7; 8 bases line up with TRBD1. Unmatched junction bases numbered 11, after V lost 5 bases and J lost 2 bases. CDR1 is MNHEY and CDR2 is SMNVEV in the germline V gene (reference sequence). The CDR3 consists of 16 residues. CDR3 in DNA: TGTGCCAGCAGTCCCCCCTCCGGGACAGGTACCTACGAGCAGTACTTC. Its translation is CASSPPSGTGTYEQYF.

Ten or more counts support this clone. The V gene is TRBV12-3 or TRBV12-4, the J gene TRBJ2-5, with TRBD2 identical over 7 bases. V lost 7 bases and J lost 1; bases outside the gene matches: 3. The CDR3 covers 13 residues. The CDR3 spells CASKWGGQETQYF. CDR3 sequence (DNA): TGTGCCAGCAAGTGGGGGGGCCAAGAGACCCAGTACTTC.

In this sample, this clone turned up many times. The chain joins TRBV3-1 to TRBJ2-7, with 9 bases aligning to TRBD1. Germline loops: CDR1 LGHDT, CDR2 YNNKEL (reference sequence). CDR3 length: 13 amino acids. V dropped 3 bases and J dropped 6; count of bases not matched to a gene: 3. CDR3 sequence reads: CASSHIQGAEQYF. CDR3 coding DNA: TGTGCCAGCAGCCACATACAGGGGGCCGAGCAGTACTTC.

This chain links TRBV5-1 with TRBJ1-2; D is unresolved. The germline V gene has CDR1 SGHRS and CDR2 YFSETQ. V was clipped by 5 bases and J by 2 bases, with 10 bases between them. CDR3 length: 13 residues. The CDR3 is CASSHDPNYGYTF. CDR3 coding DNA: TGCGCCAGCAGTCACGACCCGAACTATGGCTACACCTTC. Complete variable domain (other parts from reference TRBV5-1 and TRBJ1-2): KAGVTQTPRYLIKTRGQQVTLSCSPISGHRSVSWYQQTPGQGLQFLFEYFSETQRNKGNFPGRFSGRQFSNSRSEMNVSTLELGDSALYLCASSHDPNYGYTFGSGTRLTVV.

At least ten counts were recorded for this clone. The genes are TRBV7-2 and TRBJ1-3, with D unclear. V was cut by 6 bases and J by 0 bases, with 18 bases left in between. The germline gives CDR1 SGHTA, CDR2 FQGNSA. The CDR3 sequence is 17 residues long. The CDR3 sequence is CASSDILAQPSGNTIYF. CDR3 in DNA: TGTGCCAGCAGTGACATATTGGCCCAACCCTCTGGAAACACCATATATTTT.

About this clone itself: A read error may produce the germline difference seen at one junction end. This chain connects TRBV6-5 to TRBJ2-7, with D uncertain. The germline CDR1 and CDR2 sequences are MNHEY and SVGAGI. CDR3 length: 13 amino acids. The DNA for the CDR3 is TGTGCCAGCAGTTACCCGAAACAAGCCGAGCATTACTTC. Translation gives CASSYPKQAEHYF.

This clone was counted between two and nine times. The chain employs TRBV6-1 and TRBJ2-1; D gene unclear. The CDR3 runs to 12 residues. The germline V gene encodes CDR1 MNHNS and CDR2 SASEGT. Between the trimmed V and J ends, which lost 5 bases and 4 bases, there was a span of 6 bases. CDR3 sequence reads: CASSFGYNEQFF. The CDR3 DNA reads TGTGCCAGCAGTTTCGGATACAATGAGCAGTTCTTC.

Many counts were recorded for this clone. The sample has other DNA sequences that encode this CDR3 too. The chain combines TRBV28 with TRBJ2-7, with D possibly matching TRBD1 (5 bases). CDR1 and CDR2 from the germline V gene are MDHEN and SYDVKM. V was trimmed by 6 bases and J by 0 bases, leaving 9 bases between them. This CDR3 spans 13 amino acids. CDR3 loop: CASRDTASYEQYF. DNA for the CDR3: TGTGCCAGCAGGGACACAGCCTCCTACGAGCAGTACTTC.